The clone carrying this T cell receptor beta chain occurred a few times. Its antigen is not known. The data originate from a study of type 1 regulatory T cells. The overall study: T-allo10 is an in vitro-generated, Tr1-enriched CD4 T cell product specific for alloantigen.

Each CDR3 protein is one row after TCRdb ran MiXCR on the reads. The table lists 60,000 to 75,000 distinct CDR3 sequences, less than 25% of them singletons, with roughly 8% in the top ten. Overall study results and limits: Compared with non-Tr1 cells, Tr1 cells showed a narrower TCR repertoire.

Trimming at V came to 4 bases and at J to 6 bases, leaving 9 bases not matched to a gene. CDR1 is SGDLS and CDR2 is YYNGEE in the germline V gene. CDR3 length: 16 amino acids. The TCR was taken from a human donor in good health. This chain joins TRBV9 and TRBJ2-1; 11 nucleotides agree with TRBD2. The sequencing sample was made of cultured type 1 regulatory T (Tr1) cells, either the whole culture or a sorted fraction (not recorded which). CDR3 sequence (DNA): TGTGCCAGCAGCCTCGCCGGGACTAGCGGCCTCAATGAGCAGTTCTTC. It translates to CASSLAGTSGLNEQFF.